Listed below are T cell receptor beta chains from one sample, sequenced in a study of cytomegalovirus exposure and HLA in healthy donors. Data came from immunoSEQ multiplex PCR; TCRdb stores just in-frame clones and leaves some out. In the table there are hundreds of thousands of clones, just over 75% of which are singletons. The sequenced sample was PBMCs. The source of these receptors is a woman in her sixties or seventies in good health and CMV-seropositive. Each CDR3 is given with its conserved first and last residue. D genes are given only for firm matches. The listing skips clone size in some rows; elsewhere it reads once, few, many or a size class.

v_gene	j_gene	d_gene	abundance	CDR3nt	CDR3aa
TRBV28	TRBJ2-1	NA	NA	TGTGCCAGCAGCATTAGCGGCGGGTACAATGAGCAGTTCTTC	CASSISGGYNEQFF
TRBV6-4	TRBJ2-1	NA	NA	TGTGCCACCCCCCGTCGTGTCAGCTACAATGAGCAGTTCTTC	CATPRRVSYNEQFF
TRBV19	TRBJ2-1	NA	many	TGTGCCAGTAGTCAGGGCTTCAACAATGAGCAGTTCTTC	CASSQGFNNEQFF
TRBV9	TRBJ2-2	TRBD2	NA	TGTGCCAGCCGTCCTAGCGGGAGGGAAGGAACCGGGGAGCTGTTTTTT	CASRPSGREGTGELFF
TRBV7-2	TRBJ2-3	TRBD2	NA	TGTGCCAGCAGCTCATCGGGACTAGCGGGGGGCCGCACAGATACGCAGTATTTT	CASSSSGLAGGRTDTQYF
TRBV4-1	TRBJ1-2	TRBD1	once	TGCGCCAGCAGCCAAGATACACGGGTAAGGGGGCACTATGGCTACACCTTC	CASSQDTRVRGHYGYTF
TRBV30	TRBJ2-7	TRBD2	NA	TGTGCCTCTACGCCGGGACTAGAGGGCGAGCAGTACTTC	CASTPGLEGEQYF
TRBV7-6	TRBJ1-5	NA	few	TGTGCCAGCAGCCCAGGGAGGAGCAATCAGCCCCAGCATTTT	CASSPGRSNQPQHF
TRBV5-1	TRBJ1-2	TRBD1	NA	TGCGCCAGCAGCGAGAAGGGACAGTCGTATGGCTACACCTTC	CASSEKGQSYGYTF
TRBV7-2	TRBJ1-5	NA	once	TGTGCCAGCAGACAGGGAAGAGATCAGCCCCAGCATTTT	CASRQGRDQPQHF
TRBV14	TRBJ1-3	TRBD1	NA	TGTGCCAGCAGCCCCGTGGCAGGGGGCTACGGAAACACCATATATTTT	CASSPVAGGYGNTIYF
TRBV18	TRBJ1-2	NA	NA	TGTGCCAGCTCACCATCCGGGGATTATGGCTACACCTTC	CASSPSGDYGYTF
TRBV7-9	TRBJ2-1	NA	NA	TGTGCCAGCAGCTTAGAGACAGTGAATGAGCAGTTCTTC	CASSLETVNEQFF
TRBV4-1	TRBJ2-5	TRBD2	NA	TGCGCCAGCAGCCAAACTAGCGGGAGGGCCGGAGAGACCCAGTACTTC	CASSQTSGRAGETQYF
TRBV5-1	TRBJ2-1	TRBD2	NA	TGCGCCAGCAGCTTAAGACTAGCGGGAGGTAATGAGCAGTTCTTC	CASSLRLAGGNEQFF
TRBV9	TRBJ2-7	TRBD1	once	TGTGCCAGCAGCGATGCCGGGACAGCCAGTAAGCAGTACTTC	CASSDAGTASKQYF
TRBV7-6	TRBJ1-5	TRBD1	NA	TGTGCCAGCAGCTCCAGGGGACAGTCGAATCAGCCCCAGCATTTT	CASSSRGQSNQPQHF
TRBV7-9	TRBJ2-7	NA	NA	TGTGCCAGCAGCTCATCCCGGGACACGATCTACGAGCAGTACTTC	CASSSSRDTIYEQYF
TRBV6-5	TRBJ1-5	NA	few	TGTGCCAGCAGTTTTTCGGGAAGCAATCAGCCCCAGCATTTT	CASSFSGSNQPQHF
TRBV29-1	TRBJ2-3	NA	NA	TGCAGCTCTCTGCCCCCAGCGGCAGATACGCAGTATTTT	CSSLPPAADTQYF
TRBV30	TRBJ2-7	TRBD1	once	TGTGCCTGGAGTGTACCGGGACAGGGGTTCTACGAGCAGTACTTC	CAWSVPGQGFYEQYF
TRBV4-1	TRBJ2-2	TRBD2	NA	TGCGCCAGCAGCCAAGGTCTAGCGGGACACACCGGGGAGCTGTTTTTT	CASSQGLAGHTGELFF
TRBV9	TRBJ1-1	NA	NA	TGTGCCAGCAGCGGAACAGGGTATACTGAAGCTTTCTTT	CASSGTGYTEAFF
TRBV19	TRBJ2-3	TRBD1	NA	TGTGCCACCAGAAGACAGGGTTTGTCAGATACGCAGTATTTT	CATRRQGLSDTQYF
TRBV30	TRBJ1-1	TRBD1	NA	TGTGCCTGGAGAGCGAGGGACAGGAAAGGAGCTGAAGCTTTCTTT	CAWRARDRKGAEAFF
TRBV29-1	TRBJ2-5	NA	NA	TGCAGCGCAACAACAGGGCAGGAGACCCAGTACTTC	CSATTGQETQYF
TRBV25-1	TRBJ2-3	TRBD2	NA	TGTGCCAGCAGGCGCACGGGCGGGAGTGGCACAGATACGCAGTATTTT	CASRRTGGSGTDTQYF
TRBV7-2	TRBJ2-7	TRBD2	NA	TGTGCCAGCAGCTTTTTCGGGCTAGCGGGAGGCCCCTACGAGCAGTACTTC	CASSFFGLAGGPYEQYF
TRBV6-6	TRBJ2-5	NA	NA	TGTGCCAGCAGTTACGCCGTAGGGTTCGGGGAGCAGTACTTC	CASSYAVGFGEQYF
TRBV11-2	TRBJ1-2	NA	few	TGTGCCAGCAGCCCAAGTGGGGGGGGCTATGGCTACACCTTC	CASSPSGGGYGYTF
TRBV28	TRBJ1-5	NA	NA	TGTGCCAGCAGTCTCCTGGGGTGGGGGGGCAATCAGCCCCAGCATTTT	CASSLLGWGGNQPQHF
TRBV2	TRBJ2-7	TRBD1	NA	TGTGCCAGCATCAGGGACAGGCGACAAGCAGGGGAGCAGTACTTC	CASIRDRRQAGEQYF
TRBV7-9	TRBJ2-1	NA	NA	TGTGCCAGCAGCCCCACAGGCTCCTACAATGAGCAGTTCTTC	CASSPTGSYNEQFF
TRBV29-1	TRBJ2-1	NA	NA	TGCAGCGTTGACTGGGGGGTAGTAGATGAGCAGTTCTTC	CSVDWGVVDEQFF
TRBV2	TRBJ1-2	TRBD1	NA	TGTGCCAGCAAGACAGGGGCCAGGAACTATGGCTACACCTTC	CASKTGARNYGYTF
TRBV7-9	TRBJ1-6	TRBD1	NA	TGTGCCAGCAGCCCGCCCTTCGGACAGGGGACTTCACCCCTCCACTTT	CASSPPFGQGTSPLHF